This passage covers 7 T cell receptor beta chains from one sample sequenced in a study of shared clonotypes between healthy human individuals. CD45RO-negative cells were positively selected for CCR7, leaving out terminally differentiated effector memory CD45RA+ cells. Generated by immunoSEQ multiplex PCR, the TCRdb table keeps only in-frame clones and is missing some. Of hundreds of thousands of clones listed, roughly 96% are singletons. The sample was naive CD8+ T cells sorted from blood. The receptors were sampled from a woman between 25 and 40 years old in good health.

The rearrangement links TRBV7-9 to TRBJ2-5, with TRBD1 matching over 8 bases. CDR3 length: 15 amino acids. V was clipped by 4 bases and J by 3 bases; unmatched bases: 7. The germline V gene encodes CDR1 SEHNR and CDR2 FQNEAQ (reference sequence). CDR3 region: CASSSRTGPKETQYF. For the CDR3, the DNA is TGTGCCAGCAGCTCGAGGACAGGGCCAAAAGAGACCCAGTACTTC.

The chain recombines TRBV4-1 with TRBJ2-7; perhaps TRBD2 as D (6 bases). Germline V lookup: CDR1 MGHRA, CDR2 YSYEKL. The CDR3 contains 16 residues. Trimming cost V 3 bases and J 0 bases, with 15 bases left between them. The CDR3 here is CASSQGLDYPSYEQYF. The CDR3 DNA follows: TGCGCCAGCAGCCAGGGCTTGGACTACCCCTCCTACGAGCAGTACTTC.

The chain joins TRBV29-1 to TRBJ2-1; 9 bases are a match to TRBD2. Trimming took 5 bases from V and 4 from J; bases not matched to a gene: 3. This CDR3 spans 13 amino acids. Germline-derived CDR1 and CDR2 are SQVTM and ANQGSEA. The CDR3 protein is CSVRREGYNEQFF. The CDR3 bases are TGCAGCGTTCGGCGGGAGGGTTACAATGAGCAGTTCTTC.

This chain uses TRBV28 with TRBJ1-5, with no clear D. The ends were cut back, 2 bases at V and 3 bases at J, with 17 bases in the middle. Germline CDR1 MDHEN, CDR2 SYDVKM. The CDR3 runs 17 residues. CDR3 protein: CASSLSPFRGSNQPQHF. The DNA for the CDR3 is TGTGCCAGCAGTTTAAGTCCATTCCGGGGTTCCAATCAGCCCCAGCATTTT.

The chain has TRBV27 and TRBJ2-2; tentative D call: TRBD1 (6 bases). The V gene lost 3 bases and the J gene lost 6 bases, with 17 bases spanning the gap. The CDR3 spans 16 residues. Germline V gene lookup returns CDR1 MNHEY and CDR2 SMNVEV (reference sequence). The CDR3 sequence is CASSLIFGGASGELFF. The DNA for the CDR3 is TGTGCCAGCAGTTTGATATTTGGGGGCGCATCCGGGGAGCTGTTTTTT.

The chain combines TRBV27 with TRBJ2-7, with D perhaps matching TRBD1 or TRBD2 (5 bases each). In germline, CDR1 is MNHEY, CDR2 SMNVEV (reference sequence). The CDR3 spans 14 residues. V gave up 2 bases and J gave up 3 bases, with 11 bases separating them. Here the CDR3 reads CASSLKGRVYEQYF. The CDR3 bases are TGTGCCAGCAGTTTAAAGGGACGGGTCTACGAGCAGTACTTC.

The chain couples TRBV28 to TRBJ1-4; no clear D gene. The CDR3 is made up of 14 amino acids. V was clipped by 2 bases and J by 6 bases, with 10 bases between them. Germline assignment: CDR1 MDHEN and CDR2 SYDVKM. CDR3 in DNA: TGTGCCAGCAGTTTAGTAGGGTCGGATGAAAAACTGTTTTTT. The encoded protein is CASSLVGSDEKLFF.